The entry that follows covers one TCR beta chain sequence. What it binds is unknown. CDR3 length: 13 amino acids. Germline CDR1 is MGHRA and CDR2 is YSYEKL. V was shortened by 2 bases and J by 3 bases, with 8 bases between the two germline ends. The data stem from a study of a mutant IDH1 vaccine in newly diagnosed glioma. About the research overall: Vaccines were begun 4-6 weeks after radiotherapy alone, or with temozolomide cycles. Earlier care involved radiotherapy, temozolomide, or both, and the majority received both. Points from the study as a whole: Roughly 92% of patients showed vaccine-induced immune responses across multiple MHC alleles.

Time point specified: week 35, safety follow-up. Topical imiquimod was applied with each vaccine dose, which held 300 ug of mutant IDH1 20-mer peptide. Eight vaccinations went to patients in weeks 1, 3, 5, 7, 11, 15, 19, 23. This table comes from immunoSEQ multiplex PCR, and its TCRdb copy is limited to in-frame clones, with some not included. The table shows fewer than 70,000 clones, with around nine tenths occurring only once. The chain couples TRBV4-1 to TRBJ2-7, with a possible D match to TRBD2 (5 bases). The clonotype comes from a man in his thirties or forties with glioma. The sample was PBMCs, taken from a glioma patient whose treatment included an IDH1 peptide vaccine. In DNA, the CDR3 is TGCGCCAGCAGCCAACCCGGGGTCTACGAGCAGTACTTC. Translation gives CASSQPGVYEQYF.